The clone carrying this T cell receptor beta chain was seen a handful of times. What it binds is not known. The source material, RNA transcripts, was used to amplify TCR beta CDR3 regions. The TCR CDR3 first-round RT-PCR relied on the HTBI primer set. MiXCR, applied by TCRdb to the multiplex PCR reads, yields one record per CDR3 protein. The sample lists some 740,000 distinct CDR3 sequences; 14% were seen once. The sample comes from a study of T cells in Graves' hyperthyroidism and ophthalmopathy. Findings and limits, study-wide: Ophthalmopathy was separated from stable hyperthyroidism by a 13 V-J model.

No progression to ophthalmopathy during 18 months of follow-up defined stable disease. Germline V gene sequence: CDR1 SGHTA, CDR2 FQGNSA. The CDR3 contains 15 residues. The V gene lost 5 bases and the J gene lost 2 bases, with 13 bases spanning the gap. Source material: blood. This sequence originates from a woman younger than 30 with Graves' hyperthyroidism. The chain has TRBV7-2 and TRBJ1-5, with D uncertain. CDR3 nucleotides: TGTGCCAGCAGCATAGTCTCTCGGGGCAATCAGCCCCAGCATTTT. Its translation is CASSIVSRGNQPQHF.